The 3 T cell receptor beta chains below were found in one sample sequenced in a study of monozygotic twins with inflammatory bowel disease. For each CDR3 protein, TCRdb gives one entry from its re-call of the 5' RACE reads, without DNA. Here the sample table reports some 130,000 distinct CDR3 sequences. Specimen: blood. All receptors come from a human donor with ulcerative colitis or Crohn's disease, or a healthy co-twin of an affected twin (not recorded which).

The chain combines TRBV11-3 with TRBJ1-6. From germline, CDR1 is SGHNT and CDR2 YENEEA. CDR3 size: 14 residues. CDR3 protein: CASSPGLTNSPLHF.

The CDR3 loop reads CASSFPLGLANEQFF. V and J are TRBV11-2 and TRBJ2-1; absent DNA, TCRdb's TRBD2 call cannot be checked. This CDR3 is built from 15 residues. Per germline, CDR1 SGHAT and CDR2 FQNNGV.

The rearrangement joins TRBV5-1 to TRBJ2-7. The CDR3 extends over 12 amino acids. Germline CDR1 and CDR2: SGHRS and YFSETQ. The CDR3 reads CASSFERYEQYF.